This TCR beta chain is drawn from a study of cytomegalovirus exposure and HLA in healthy donors. Study at large: Findings of an earlier analysis included some 120 million unique TCR beta sequences from some 190 million T cells.

The V end lost 6 bases, the J end lost 3 bases, and 15 bases lay between the germline ends. CDR1 and CDR2 (germline): LNHDA, SQIVND (reference sequence). The CDR3 is made up of 14 amino acids. About this clone itself: No antigen is known for it.

Primers for the PCR totalled 60 Vbeta and 13 Jbeta. The protocol was immunoSEQ multiplex PCR, while the TCRdb copy is restricted to in-frame clones and leaves out a portion. The table includes about 85,000 clones, 50% to 80% detected once. General study findings and limits: Productive status was seen about 90% or about 30% of the time for most TCR beta V segments in an earlier analysis. The HLA-A and HLA-B alleles of most subjects were reportedly predicted accurately from TCR beta sequences. Clonal expansion, a later analysis showed, was greater in HLA-associated TCR beta chains than in equally common others.

The gene calls are TRBV19 and TRBJ2-7, with a tentative D call TRBD2 (6 bases). Sample: PBMCs. The clonotype was recovered from a man in his thirties or forties in good health and CMV-seronegative. CDR3 in amino acids: CASRARDSYYEQYF. The CDR3 nucleotides are TGTGCCAGTAGAGCACGGGACTCCTACTACGAGCAGTACTTC.